This T cell receptor beta chain was recovered during a study of T cells after yellow fever vaccination. The overall study: In the case of low-cell-number fractions, SMART-Seq v4 Ultra Low Input was used for preparation. Study-level points and caveats: Across the CD4 and CD8 compartments, a small share of clonotypes was present in both. Reappearing after the booster were most of the clones from primary vaccination (approximately 96% CD4, approximately 88% CD8). Researchers report a weaker secondary response that nonetheless peaked faster, day 5 versus 15.

The CDR3 covers 14 residues. CDR1 is MNHEY, CDR2 SMNVEV, per germline (reference sequence). Between the trimmed V and J ends, which lost 4 bases and 3 bases, there was a span of 11 bases. In its sample, this clonotype was seen many times. Its cognate antigen is unknown. TCRdb reprocessed the 5' RACE reads via MiXCR and lists one record per CDR3 protein. The profile shows more than 95,000 distinct CDR3 sequences, 7.4% of them singletons. The origin of this receptor is a man between 18 and 29 years old who received the YFV17D yellow fever vaccine. The sample was CD4+ T cells sorted from PBMCs, taken 10 to 11 days after the first yellow fever vaccination. This chain joins TRBV27 and TRBJ2-3; D not certain. CDR3 region: CASSWHEKTDTQYF. The CDR3 bases are TGTGCCAGCAGTTGGCACGAGAAAACAGATACGCAGTATTTT.